In its sample, the clone carrying this T cell receptor (beta chain) was seen a few times. The data belong to a study of blood T cell repertoires in COVID-19. As for the study in general: Spain, Italy and the United States supplied samples that represented acute and convalescent COVID-19. In each case, the material was cDNA or gDNA derived from T cells, B-cell-depleted T cells, or PBMCs.

The CDR3 consists of 16 residues. V was pared by 2 bases and J by 0 bases, with 3 bases of the junction left unmatched. Germline V gene data show CDR1 as ENHRY and CDR2 as SYGVKD. Original processing methods: Reference gene primer amplification gave nucleated cell count estimates. Here immunoSEQ multiplex PCR was the method, and the copy in TCRdb shows in-frame clones only, minus some. V and J calls and clone size are given by that table; D and trimming were obtained from the DNA. This sample yields about 170,000 clones, of which around 83% are seen a single time; roughly 19% belongs to the top ten. The chain carries TRBV10-3 and TRBJ2-2; TRBD2 matches 7 bases. The receptor's source is a woman aged 65 to 85 who had recovered from COVID-19. Sequenced: peripheral blood. The CDR3 region is CAISEQSGANTGELFF. CDR3 in DNA: TGTGCCATCAGTGAGCAGAGCGGGGCGAACACCGGGGAGCTGTTTTTT.